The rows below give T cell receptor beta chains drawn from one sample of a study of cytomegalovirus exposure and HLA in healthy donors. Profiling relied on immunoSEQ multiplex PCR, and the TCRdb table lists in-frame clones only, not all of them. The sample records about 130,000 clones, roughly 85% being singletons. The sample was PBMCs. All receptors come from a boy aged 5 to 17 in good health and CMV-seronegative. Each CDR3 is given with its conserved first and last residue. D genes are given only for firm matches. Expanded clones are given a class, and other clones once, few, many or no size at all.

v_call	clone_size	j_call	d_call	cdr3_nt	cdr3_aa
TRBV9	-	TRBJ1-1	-	TGTGCCAGCAGCGTTGAGGCGGGGGACACTGAAGCTTTCTTT	CASSVEAGDTEAFF
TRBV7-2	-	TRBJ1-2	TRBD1	TGTGCCAGCAGCTTGGAGGGGGCCTATGGCTACACCTTC	CASSLEGAYGYTF
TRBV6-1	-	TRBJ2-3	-	TGTGCCAGCAGTGCCCGACGACTGTATTTT	CASSARRLYF
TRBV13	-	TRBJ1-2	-	TGTGCCAGCAGCGGCGGGGGTAACTATGGCTACACCTTC	CASSGGGNYGYTF
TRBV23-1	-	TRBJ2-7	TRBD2	TGCGCCAGCAGTCAACCTCCGTCCGGGCTAGCGGGGATTGGGGCCTTAAATTACGAGCAGTACTTC	CASSQPPSGLAGIGALNYEQYF
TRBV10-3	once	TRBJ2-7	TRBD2	TGTGCCATCAGTGAGTCAGCGGGACTATACGAGCAGTACTTC	CAISESAGLYEQYF
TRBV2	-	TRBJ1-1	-	TGTGCCAGCAGTAGTACAGGGTTGAACACTGAAGCTTTCTTT	CASSSTGLNTEAFF
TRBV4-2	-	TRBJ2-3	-	TGTGCCAGCAGCCAAGACCGACTAACGGGAGATACGCAGTATTTT	CASSQDRLTGDTQYF
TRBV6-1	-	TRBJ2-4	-	TGTGCCAGCAGTGGAAGCGTGATAGCCAAAAACATTCAGTACTTC	CASSGSVIAKNIQYF
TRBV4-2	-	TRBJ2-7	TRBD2	TGTGCCAGCAGCCAAGCGTCCTTAGCGGGGTTATCCTACGAGCAGTACTTC	CASSQASLAGLSYEQYF
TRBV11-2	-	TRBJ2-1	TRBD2	TGTGCCAGCAACCCCTGGAAGTTGCGGGAGGCCTACAATGAGCAGTTCTTC	CASNPWKLREAYNEQFF
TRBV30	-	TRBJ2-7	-	TGTGCCGGCCACCTATTAGGCGGTGAGCAGTACTTC	CAGHLLGGEQYF
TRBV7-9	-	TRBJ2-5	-	TGTGCCAGCAGCTTCGGTGGCCAAGAGACCCAGTACTTC	CASSFGGQETQYF
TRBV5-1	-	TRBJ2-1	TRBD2	TGCGCCAGCAGCTTGGCCGCGGCGGGGGGCTACAATGAGCAGTTCTTC	CASSLAAAGGYNEQFF
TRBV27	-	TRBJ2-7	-	TGTGCCAGCGGGTCAGGGAGGCACGAGCAGTACTTC	CASGSGRHEQYF
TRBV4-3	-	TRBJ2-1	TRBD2	TGCGCCAGCAGCCAAGATCGGGGACTAGCGGGAGCCTACAATGAGCAGTTCTTC	CASSQDRGLAGAYNEQFF
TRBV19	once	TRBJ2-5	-	TGTGCCAGTAGTACTAAGACAGGCGGGAGCTGGAGGGAGACCCAGTACTTC	CASSTKTGGSWRETQYF
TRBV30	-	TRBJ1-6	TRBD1	TGTGCCTGGATCCCAGGGGGGTATAATTCACCCCTCCACTTT	CAWIPGGYNSPLHF
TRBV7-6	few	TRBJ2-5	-	TGTGCCAGCAGCCCATTAACAGGGCAGCGGGAGACCCAGTACTTC	CASSPLTGQRETQYF
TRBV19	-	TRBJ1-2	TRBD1	TGTGCCTCCGAACAGGGGGCAAACTATGGCTACACCTTC	CASEQGANYGYTF
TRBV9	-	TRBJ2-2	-	TGTGCCAGCAGCGCTTCAAGGGAGACCGGGGAGCTGTTTTTT	CASSASRETGELFF
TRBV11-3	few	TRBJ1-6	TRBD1	TGTGCCAGCACCGCATCGACAGGGAAGACTTCACCCCTCCACTTT	CASTASTGKTSPLHF
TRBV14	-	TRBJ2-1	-	TGTGCCAGCAGCCAAGTAGGCGGGTCTGAGCAGTTCTTC	CASSQVGGSEQFF
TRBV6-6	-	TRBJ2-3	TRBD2	TGTGCCTGCCGCAGCGGGGGCACAGATACGCAGTATTTT	CACRSGGTDTQYF
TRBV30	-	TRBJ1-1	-	TGTGCCTGGAGTGAAGGGGATACTGAAGCTTTCTTT	CAWSEGDTEAFF
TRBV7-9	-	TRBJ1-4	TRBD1	TGTGCCAGCAGCGTTGGGACAGCTAATGAAAAACTGTTTTTT	CASSVGTANEKLFF
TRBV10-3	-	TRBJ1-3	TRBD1	TGTGCCATCAGTGGGACAGGCTTCCGCTCTGGAAACACCATATATTTT	CAISGTGFRSGNTIYF
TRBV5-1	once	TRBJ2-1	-	TGCGCCAGCACCCCTGGGGGGGCCCGGGGCTCCTACAATGAGCAGTTCTTC	CASTPGGARGSYNEQFF